The rows below give T cell receptor beta chains drawn from one sample of a study of blood T cell repertoires in COVID-19. Measured with immunoSEQ multiplex PCR; TCRdb has only the in-frame clones, and not every one. This table holds about 63,000 clones, around 84% found once. Specimen: peripheral blood. These receptors all come from a human donor in a cohort sampled during active COVID-19. Each CDR3 is given with its conserved first and last residue. The order of the fields is clone size, D gene, V gene, J gene, CDR3 protein, CDR3 DNA. A D gene is named only where the DNA matches it firmly. Clone sizes are given selectively: once, few, many, or a class where the clone is expanded.

>once|.|TRBV30|TRBJ1-5
CAWSSGAQPQHF
TGTGCCTGGAGTTCAGGGGCACAGCCCCAGCATTTT
>few|.|TRBV4-3|TRBJ1-5
CASSPGHNSNQPQHF
TGCGCCAGCAGCCCGGGACATAATAGCAATCAGCCCCAGCATTTT
>.|TRBD2|TRBV7-2|TRBJ2-5
CASSLGLAGGPGTQYF
TGTGCCAGCAGCCTAGGACTAGCGGGGGGGCCGGGGACCCAGTACTTC
>.|TRBD1|TRBV5-1|TRBJ2-7
CASSLDRGAYEQYF
TGCGCCAGCAGCTTGGACAGGGGGGCCTACGAGCAGTACTTC
>.|.|TRBV28|TRBJ1-1
CASSPPYETMNTEAFF
TGTGCCAGCAGTCCACCCTACGAGACTATGAACACTGAAGCTTTCTTT
>.|TRBD2|TRBV6-2/TRBV6-3|TRBJ2-1
CASSRDLAGLHDEQFF
TGTGCCAGCAGTCGGGATCTAGCGGGTCTACACGATGAGCAGTTCTTC
>.|.|TRBV21-1|TRBJ2-2
CASPGTNTGELFF
TGTGCCAGCCCAGGGACGAACACCGGGGAGCTGTTTTTT
>.|TRBD1|TRBV24-1|TRBJ1-2
CATSDLGDRGQGDYGYTF
TGTGCCACCAGTGATTTGGGGGACAGGGGGCAGGGGGACTATGGCTACACCTTC
>.|TRBD2|TRBV28|TRBJ2-7
CATEREGKYEQYF
TGTGCCACGGAGCGGGAGGGCAAATACGAGCAGTACTTC
>.|TRBD1|TRBV9|TRBJ2-7
CASSPWDRVDNEQYF
TGTGCCAGCAGCCCCTGGGACAGGGTCGACAACGAGCAGTACTTC
>.|TRBD2|TRBV2|TRBJ2-2
CASNPGQLAPGELFF
TGTGCCAGCAACCCCGGACAACTAGCGCCCGGGGAGCTGTTTTTT
>once|TRBD1|TRBV6-1|TRBJ1-2
CASSEARTGGAYGYTF
TGTGCCAGCAGTGAAGCGAGGACAGGGGGCGCCTATGGCTACACCTTC
>.|.|TRBV7-9|TRBJ2-7
CASSDNVYEQYF
TGTGCCAGCAGCGACAATGTCTACGAGCAGTACTTC
>.|TRBD2|TRBV5-4|TRBJ2-7
CASRRTSGDYEQYF
TGTGCCAGCAGACGGACTAGCGGAGACTACGAGCAGTACTTC
>.|TRBD1|TRBV30|TRBJ1-4
CAWSKTGWGEKLFF
TGTGCCTGGTCCAAGACAGGGTGGGGTGAAAAACTGTTTTTT
>.|TRBD1|TRBV15|TRBJ2-7
CATSRDRNGLGQRPYEQYF
TGTGCCACCAGCAGAGATCGTAATGGGCTGGGACAGCGACCCTACGAGCAGTACTTC
>once|TRBD2|TRBV28|TRBJ2-7
CASSLTSGSIAYEQYF
TGTGCCAGCAGTTTAACTAGCGGGAGTATAGCCTACGAGCAGTACTTC
>.|.|TRBV6-5|TRBJ2-7
CASSRDFGPYEQYF
TGTGCCAGCAGCCGGGACTTCGGCCCTTACGAGCAGTACTTC
>.|.|TRBV4-1|TRBJ2-7
CASSQGALSLSYEQYF
TGCGCCAGCAGCCAAGGTGCGCTGAGCCTTTCCTACGAGCAGTACTTC
>.|.|TRBV5-6|TRBJ2-1
CASSYNRVVRPYNEQFF
TGTGCCAGCAGCTATAACAGGGTAGTGCGCCCCTACAATGAGCAGTTCTTC
>.|TRBD2|TRBV13|TRBJ2-3
CASSLAGGLAGTDTQYF
TGTGCCAGCAGCTTAGCCGGGGGACTAGCGGGAACAGATACGCAGTATTTT
>.|TRBD2|TRBV9|TRBJ2-1
CASSVEGLAAEQFF
TGTGCCAGCAGCGTAGAGGGACTAGCGGCTGAGCAGTTCTTC
>.|.|TRBV6-5|TRBJ2-6
CASRPQGSGANVLTF
TGTGCCAGCAGACCACAGGGCTCTGGGGCCAACGTCCTGACTTTC
>once|.|TRBV6-2/TRBV6-3|TRBJ2-3
CASSYSGRETDTQYF
TGTGCCAGCAGTTACTCTGGACGGGAGACAGATACGCAGTATTTT
>.|.|TRBV19|TRBJ1-2
CASSMVLRAGYTF
TGTGCCAGTAGTATGGTACTGCGGGCCGGCTACACCTTC